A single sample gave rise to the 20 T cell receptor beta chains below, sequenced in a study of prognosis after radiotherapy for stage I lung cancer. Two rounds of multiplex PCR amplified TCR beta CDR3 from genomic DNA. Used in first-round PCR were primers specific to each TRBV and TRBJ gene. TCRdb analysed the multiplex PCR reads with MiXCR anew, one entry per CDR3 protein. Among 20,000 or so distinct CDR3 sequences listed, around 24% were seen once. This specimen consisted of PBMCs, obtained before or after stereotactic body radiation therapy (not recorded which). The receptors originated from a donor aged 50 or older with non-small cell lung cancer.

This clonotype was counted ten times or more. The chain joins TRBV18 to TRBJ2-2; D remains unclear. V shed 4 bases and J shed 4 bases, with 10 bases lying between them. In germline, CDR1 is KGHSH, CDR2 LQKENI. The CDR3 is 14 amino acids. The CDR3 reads CASSRYESTGELFF. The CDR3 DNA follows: TGTGCCAGCTCACGTTATGAGAGCACCGGGGAGCTGTTTTTT. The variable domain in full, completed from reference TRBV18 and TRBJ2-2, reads NAGVMQNPRHLVRRRGQEARLRCSPMKGHSHVYWYRQLPEEGLKFMVYLQKENIIDESGMPKERFSAEFPKEGPSILRIQQVVRGDSAAYFCASSRYESTGELFFGEGSRLTVL.

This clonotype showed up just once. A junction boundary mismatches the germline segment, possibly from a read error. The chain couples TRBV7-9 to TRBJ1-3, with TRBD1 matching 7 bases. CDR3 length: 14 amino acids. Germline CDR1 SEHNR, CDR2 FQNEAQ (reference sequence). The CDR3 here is CASPEGQSLNTTYF. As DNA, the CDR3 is TGTGCCAGCCCAGAGGGACAGTCTTTAAACACCACATATTTT.

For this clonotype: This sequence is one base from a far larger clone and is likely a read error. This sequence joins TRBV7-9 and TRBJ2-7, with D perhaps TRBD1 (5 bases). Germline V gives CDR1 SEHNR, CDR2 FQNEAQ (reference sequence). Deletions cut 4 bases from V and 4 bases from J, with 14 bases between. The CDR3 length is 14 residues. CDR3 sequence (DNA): TGTGCCAGCAGCTCCGTGGCAGGGCGGTACGAGCAGTACTTC. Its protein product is CASSSVAGRYEQYF.

The CDR3 DNA follows: TGTGCCAGCAGCAGTGTGGAGACCCAGTACTTC. Translated, it gives CASSSVETQYF. J is TRBJ2-5 and V is TRBV11-2, with D unclear. There are 11 residues in the CDR3. The germline CDR1 and CDR2 sequences are SGHAT and FQNNGV. V lost 5 bases, J lost 5 bases, and 6 bases lay in between.

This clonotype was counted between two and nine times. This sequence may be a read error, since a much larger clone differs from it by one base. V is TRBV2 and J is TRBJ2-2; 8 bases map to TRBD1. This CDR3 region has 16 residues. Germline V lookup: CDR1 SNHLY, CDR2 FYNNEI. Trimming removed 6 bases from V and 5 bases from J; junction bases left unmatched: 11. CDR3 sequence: CASRLGQGASTGELFF. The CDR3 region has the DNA TGTGCCAGCAGGTTAGGGCAGGGGGCCAGTACCGGGGAGCTGTTTTTT.

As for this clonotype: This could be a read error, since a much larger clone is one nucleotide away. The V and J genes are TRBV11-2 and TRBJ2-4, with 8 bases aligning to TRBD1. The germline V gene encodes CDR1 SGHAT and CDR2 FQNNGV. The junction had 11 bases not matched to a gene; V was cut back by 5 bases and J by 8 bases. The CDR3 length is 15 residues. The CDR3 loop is CASSQSGGESDIQYF. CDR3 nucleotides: TGTGCCAGCAGCCAGTCAGGGGGCGAATCTGACATTCAGTACTTC.

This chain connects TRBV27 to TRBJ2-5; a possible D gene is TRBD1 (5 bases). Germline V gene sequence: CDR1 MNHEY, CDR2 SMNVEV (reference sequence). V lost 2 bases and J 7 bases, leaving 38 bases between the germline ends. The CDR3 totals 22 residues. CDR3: CASSLNMGHGTHTPPKTMTQYF. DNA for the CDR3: TGTGCCAGCAGTTTAAACATGGGGCATGGTACTCACACGCCCCCCAAGACGATGACCCAGTACTTC.

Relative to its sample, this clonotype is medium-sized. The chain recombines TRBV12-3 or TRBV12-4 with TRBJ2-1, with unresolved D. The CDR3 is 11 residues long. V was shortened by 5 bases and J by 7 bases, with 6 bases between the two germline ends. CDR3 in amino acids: CASSQSNEQFF. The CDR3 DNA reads TGTGCCAGCAGTCAAAGTAATGAGCAGTTCTTC.

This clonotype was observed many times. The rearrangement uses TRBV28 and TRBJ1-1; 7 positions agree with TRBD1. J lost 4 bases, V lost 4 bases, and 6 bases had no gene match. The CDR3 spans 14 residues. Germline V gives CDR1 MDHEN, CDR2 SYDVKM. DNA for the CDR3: TGTGCCAGCAGTTCATTACAGGGGACCACTGAAGCTTTCTTT. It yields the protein CASSSLQGTTEAFF. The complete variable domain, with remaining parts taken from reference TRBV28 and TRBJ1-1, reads DVKVTQSSRYLVKRTGEKVFLECVQDMDHENMFWYRQDPGLGLRLIYFSYDVKMKEKGDIPEGYSVSREKKERFSLILESASTNQTSMYLCASSSLQGTTEAFFGQGTRLTVV.

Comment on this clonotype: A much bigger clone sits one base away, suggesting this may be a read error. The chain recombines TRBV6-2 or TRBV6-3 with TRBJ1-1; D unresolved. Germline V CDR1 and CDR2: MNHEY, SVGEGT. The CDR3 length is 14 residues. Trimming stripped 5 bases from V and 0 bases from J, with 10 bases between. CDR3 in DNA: TGTGCCAGCAGTGAAAGGTTCATGAACACTGAAGCTTTCTTT. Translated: CASSERFMNTEAFF.

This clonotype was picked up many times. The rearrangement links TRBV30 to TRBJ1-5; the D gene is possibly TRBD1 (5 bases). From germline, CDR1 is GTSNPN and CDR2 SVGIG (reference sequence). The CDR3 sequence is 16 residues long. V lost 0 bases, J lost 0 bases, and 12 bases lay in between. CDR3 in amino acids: CAWSVLGPYSNQPQHF. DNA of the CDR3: TGTGCCTGGAGTGTATTGGGACCGTATAGCAATCAGCCCCAGCATTTT.

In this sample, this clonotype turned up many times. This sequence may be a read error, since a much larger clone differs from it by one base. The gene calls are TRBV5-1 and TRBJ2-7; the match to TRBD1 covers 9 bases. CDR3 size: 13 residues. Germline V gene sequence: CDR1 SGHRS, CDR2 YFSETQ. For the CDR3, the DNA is TGCGCCGGCAGCTTTACAGGGGGCGACGAGCAGTACTTC. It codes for CAGSFTGGDEQYF. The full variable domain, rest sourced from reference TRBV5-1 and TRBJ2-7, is KAGVTQTPRYLIKTRGQQVTLSCSPISGHRSVSWYQQTPGQGLQFLFEYFSETQRNKGNFPGRFSGRQFSNSRSEMNVSTLELGDSALYLCAGSFTGGDEQYFGPGTRLTVT.

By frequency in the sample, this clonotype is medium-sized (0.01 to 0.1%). This chain's CDR3 is CASMGSASPLHF. CDR3 nucleotides: TGTGCCAGCATGGGGAGCGCTTCACCCCTCCACTTT. The chain employs TRBV6-4 and TRBJ1-6; no definite D call. The CDR3 is 12 residues long. V gave up 7 bases and J gave up 9 bases, with 10 bases separating them. CDR1 is MRHNA and CDR2 is SNTAGT in the germline V gene.

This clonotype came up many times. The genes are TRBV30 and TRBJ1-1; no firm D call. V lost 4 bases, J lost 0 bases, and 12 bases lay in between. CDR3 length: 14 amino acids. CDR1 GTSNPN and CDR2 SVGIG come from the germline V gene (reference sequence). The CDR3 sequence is CAWTYDGLNTEAFF. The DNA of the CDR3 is TGTGCCTGGACCTACGACGGATTGAACACTGAAGCTTTCTTT. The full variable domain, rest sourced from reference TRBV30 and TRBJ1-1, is SQTIHQWPATLVQPVGSPLSLECTVEGTSNPNLYWYRQAAGRGLQLLFYSVGIGQISSEVPQNLSASRPQDRQFILSSKKLLLSDSGFYLCAWTYDGLNTEAFFGQGTRLTVV.

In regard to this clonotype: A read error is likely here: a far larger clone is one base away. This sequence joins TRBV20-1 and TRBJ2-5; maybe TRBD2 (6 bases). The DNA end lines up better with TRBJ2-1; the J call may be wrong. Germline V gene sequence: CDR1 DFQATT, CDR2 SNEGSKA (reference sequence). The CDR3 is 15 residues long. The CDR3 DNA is TGCAGTGCTCCCCAGGCGGAGGGACCGCACAATGAGCAGTTCTTC. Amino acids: CSAPQAEGPHNEQFF.

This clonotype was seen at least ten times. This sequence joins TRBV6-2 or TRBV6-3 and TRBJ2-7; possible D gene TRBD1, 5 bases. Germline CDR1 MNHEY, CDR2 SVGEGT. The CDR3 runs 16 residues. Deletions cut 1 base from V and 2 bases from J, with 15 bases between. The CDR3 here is CASSYLRTQNTYEQYF. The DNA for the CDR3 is TGTGCCAGCAGTTACTTAAGGACACAAAATACCTACGAGCAGTACTTC.

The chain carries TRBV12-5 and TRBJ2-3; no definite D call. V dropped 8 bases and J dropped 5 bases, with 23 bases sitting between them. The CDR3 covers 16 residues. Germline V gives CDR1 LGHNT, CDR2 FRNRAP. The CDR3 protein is CASWPPSGEMRDTQYF. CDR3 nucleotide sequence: TGTGCTAGTTGGCCCCCCTCGGGCGAGATGAGAGATACGCAGTATTTT.

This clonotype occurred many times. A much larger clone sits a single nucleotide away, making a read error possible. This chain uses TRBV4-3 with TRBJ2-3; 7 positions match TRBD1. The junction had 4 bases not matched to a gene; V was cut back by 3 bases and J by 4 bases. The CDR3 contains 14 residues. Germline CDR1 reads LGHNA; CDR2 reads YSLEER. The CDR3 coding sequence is TGCGCCAGCAGCCACGATGGGACAGCAGATACGCAGTATTTT. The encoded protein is CASSHDGTADTQYF.

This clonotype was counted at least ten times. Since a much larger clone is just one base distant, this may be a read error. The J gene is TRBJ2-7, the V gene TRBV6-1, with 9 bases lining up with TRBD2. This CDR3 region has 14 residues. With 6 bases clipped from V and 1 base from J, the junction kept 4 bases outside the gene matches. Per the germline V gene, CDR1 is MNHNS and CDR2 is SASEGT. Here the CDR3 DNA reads TGTGCCAGCAGACGGACTAGCGAATCCTACGAGCAGTACTTC. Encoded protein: CASRRTSESYEQYF.

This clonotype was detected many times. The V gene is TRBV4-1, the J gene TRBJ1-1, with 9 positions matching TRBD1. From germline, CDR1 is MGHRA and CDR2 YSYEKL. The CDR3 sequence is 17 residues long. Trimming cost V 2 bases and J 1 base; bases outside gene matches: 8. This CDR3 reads CASSQKNLGQGNTEAFF. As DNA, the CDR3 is TGCGCCAGCAGCCAAAAAAATTTGGGACAGGGGAACACTGAAGCTTTCTTT.